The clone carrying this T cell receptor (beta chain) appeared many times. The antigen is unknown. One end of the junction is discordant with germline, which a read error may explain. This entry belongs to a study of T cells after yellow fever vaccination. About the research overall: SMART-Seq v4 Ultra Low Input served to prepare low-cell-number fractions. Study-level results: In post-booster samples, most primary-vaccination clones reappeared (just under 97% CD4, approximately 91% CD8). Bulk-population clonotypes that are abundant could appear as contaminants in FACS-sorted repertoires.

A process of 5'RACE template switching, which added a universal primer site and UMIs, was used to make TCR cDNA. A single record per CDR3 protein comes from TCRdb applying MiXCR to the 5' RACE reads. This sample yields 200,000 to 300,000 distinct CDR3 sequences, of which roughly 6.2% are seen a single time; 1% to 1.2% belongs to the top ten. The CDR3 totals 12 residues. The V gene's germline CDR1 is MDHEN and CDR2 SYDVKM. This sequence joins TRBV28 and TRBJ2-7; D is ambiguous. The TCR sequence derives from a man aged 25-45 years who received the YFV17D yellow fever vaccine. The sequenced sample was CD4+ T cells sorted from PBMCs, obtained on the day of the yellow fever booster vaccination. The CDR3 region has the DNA TGTGCTAGCAGTTCGACCCCCTACGAGCAGTACTTC. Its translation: CASSSTPYEQYF.